The T cell receptor beta chain under discussion was sequenced for a study of cytomegalovirus exposure and HLA in healthy donors. Findings and caveats of the study: In a later analysis, TCR beta V- and J-gene trimming showed a link to a missense DCLRE1C variant.

The CDR3 loop spans 15 amino acids. Germline CDR1 is SEHNR and CDR2 is FQNEAQ (reference sequence). V gave up 5 bases and J gave up 4 bases, with 15 bases separating them. 60 Vbeta and 13 Jbeta primers were used in PCR. TCRdb keeps only in-frame clones here, not all; method: immunoSEQ multiplex PCR. The repertoire holds over 150,000 clones, with around 80% as singletons. For this clone: What it binds is unknown.

The sequence derives from a girl aged 5 to 17 in good health and CMV-seropositive. Sequencing input: PBMCs. The chain has TRBV7-9 and TRBJ1-3; D is uncertain. CDR3 region: CASSASRVEGNTIYF. CDR3 nucleotides: TGTGCCAGCAGCGCCTCACGGGTTGAGGGAAACACCATATATTTT.